Shown below are 2 T cell receptor beta chains from a single sample sequenced in a study of cytomegalovirus exposure and HLA in healthy donors. Assay: immunoSEQ multiplex PCR; the TCRdb copy retains only in-frame clones and omits some. The sample records around 60,000 clones, roughly nine tenths being singletons. The specimen was PBMCs. Receptors were obtained from a woman aged 18-35 years in good health and CMV-seronegative.

This clone was seen more than once but under ten times. The CDR3 protein is CASSLNGGVDEQYF. The CDR3 DNA sequence: TGTGCCAGCAGCTTAAATGGAGGGGTGGACGAGCAGTACTTC. The rearrangement uses TRBV7-2 and TRBJ2-7; tentatively, D is TRBD2 (6 bases). The germline gives CDR1 SGHTA, CDR2 FQGNSA. Trimming stripped 2 bases from V and 5 bases from J, with 13 bases between. The CDR3 has 14 amino acids.

The chain links TRBV5-1 to TRBJ1-1; D is possibly TRBD1 (5 bases). V lost 6 bases, J lost 6 bases, and 15 bases lay in between. This CDR3 region has 13 residues. Germline lookup yields CDR1 SGHRS and CDR2 YFSETQ. CDR3 loop: CASTGSSFAEAFF. The CDR3 DNA is TGCGCCAGCACAGGGTCCAGTTTCGCTGAAGCTTTCTTT. Supplemented by reference TRBV5-1 and TRBJ1-1, the full variable domain reads KAGVTQTPRYLIKTRGQQVTLSCSPISGHRSVSWYQQTPGQGLQFLFEYFSETQRNKGNFPGRFSGRQFSNSRSEMNVSTLELGDSALYLCASTGSSFAEAFFGQGTRLTVV.